This T cell receptor (beta chain) was observed in a study of T-cell reconstitution after alpha-beta-depleted transplantation in children listed by TCRdb under 2016. Study-level background: Using TCR repertoire profiling, the study quantitatively followed how T-cell immune reconstitution unfolded in children after TCRalphabeta/CD19-depleted allogeneic hematopoietic cell transplantation.

General findings and caveats noted by the study authors: About two months after transplant, the apparently early recovery of alphabetaT-cell counts reportedly depended on just several hundred clones that had expanded rapidly and came from non-depleted graft cells. In some patients, the high TCRbeta diversity seen at day 60 was put down to recipient T cells and intrathymic progenitors that had survived conditioning. The frequencies of hyperexpanded clones fell over the following months, and after one year, T-cell counts and TCRbeta diversity were mostly attributed to newly produced T cells.

V drops 6 bases and J drops 1 base, leaving 13 bases in between. The CDR3, cysteine through phenylalanine, is 14 amino acids long. Only the CDR3 part of the read is kept: 42 bases, read in frame from the first base. CDR1 and CDR2, per the germline V gene (reference sequence), are DFQATT and SNEGSKA. The sample's treatment or condition label, decoded: allogeneic hematopoietic cell transplantation with graft depleted of TCRalphabeta T cells and CD19 B cells. Transplant recipients were children who received TCRalphabeta/CD19-depleted allogeneic hematopoietic cell grafts. Library preparation employed PCR. The sequencer listed for this sample is Illumina HiSeq 2500. To normalize quantification of the TCRbeta repertoire, the TCR libraries were built with molecular barcoding that relied on unique molecular identifiers. TCRdb reran the public reads through fastp at Q25 and MiXCR, keeping productive beta chains. One record per CDR3 amino acid sequence lists the most common genes and DNA. Within this sample are roughly 160,000 distinct CDR3 sequences, with roughly 11% of them counted one time only. Less than 15% of the sample is held by the ten biggest clonotypes.

This clonotype was recorded many times. Its target antigen remains unknown. Base qualities are not at hand, and no much larger clone is one base apart. This receptor was identified in a boy between 2 and 15 years old with acute myeloid leukemia, due to receive a stem cell transplant. Here the chain combines TRBV20-1 and TRBJ1-5; the D gene identity is not certain. Sequenced here: PBMCs, sampled before TCRalphabeta/CD19-depleted stem cell transplant. The DNA sequence is TGCAGTGCGACTCGGGGTGAAAGCAATCAGCCCCAGCATTTT. This yields the protein CSATRGESNQPQHF.